The T cell receptor (beta chain) under discussion was sequenced for a study of blood T cell repertoires in COVID-19. Turning to the study itself: Nucleic acid was either cDNA or gDNA, and it came from T cells, B-cell-depleted T cells, or PBMCs.

Per germline, CDR1 MDHEN and CDR2 SYDVKM. Trimming at V came to 1 base and at J to 5 bases, leaving 6 bases not matched to a gene. This CDR3 spans 15 amino acids. Original processing notes: Quantification of nucleated cells was approximated via reference gene primer amplification. This table comes from immunoSEQ multiplex PCR, and its TCRdb copy is limited to in-frame clones, with some not included. V and J calls plus clone size are reproduced from that table; the DNA served to infer D and trimming. Altogether more than 100,000 clones are present, 65% to 90% being singletons, with the ten largest covering approximately 10%.

The chain combines TRBV28 with TRBJ1-2; TRBD1 matches at 8 bases. The clonotype comes from an elderly man with acute or convalescent COVID-19. The sample consisted of peripheral blood. The CDR3 here is CASSLLQGGKYGYTF. The CDR3 region has the DNA TGTGCCAGCAGTTTATTACAGGGGGGGAAGTATGGCTACACCTTC.